The 17 T cell receptor beta chains presented below share a single source sample, sequenced in a study of T cell responses to AZD1222 COVID-19 vaccine. Clones were sequenced by immunoSEQ multiplex PCR, and TCRdb holds only the in-frame ones, with some missing. The sample yields some 150,000 clones, about 88% seen once. This material consisted of peripheral blood, taken after recovery from COVID-19. The origin of the receptors is an adult who had recovered from COVID-19.

This chain uses TRBV6-5 with TRBJ2-1; D is undetermined. Germline V CDR1 and CDR2: MNHEY, SVGAGI. The CDR3 is 15 amino acids. The germline V and J ends were trimmed by 6 bases and 2 bases, with 14 bases remaining between them. The CDR3 sequence is CASRSDRAPYNEQFF. The CDR3 region has the DNA TGTGCCAGCAGATCTGATCGAGCCCCCTACAATGAGCAGTTCTTC.

This clone has just one count. This chain uses TRBV4-2 with TRBJ1-1, with 9 bases aligning to TRBD1. Germline CDR1 is LGHNA and CDR2 is YNFKEQ. The CDR3 totals 17 residues. V was clipped by 5 bases and J by 4 bases; unmatched bases: 14. The CDR3 here is CASSGQTTGGGGTEAFF. DNA for the CDR3: TGTGCCAGCAGCGGACAGACAACAGGGGGCGGGGGCACTGAAGCTTTCTTT.

Remarks on this clone: Other nucleotide sequences from this sample produce the same CDR3. This chain joins TRBV27 and TRBJ1-5; tentative D call: TRBD1 (5 bases). Per the germline V gene, CDR1 is MNHEY and CDR2 is SMNVEV (reference sequence). This CDR3 comprises 14 residues. Trimming stripped 2 bases from V and 2 bases from J, with 7 bases between. CDR3 sequence (DNA): TGTGCCAGCAGTTTAGTAGGGGGCAATCAGCCCCAGCATTTT. It translates to CASSLVGGNQPQHF.

V usage is TRBV6-5 and J usage is TRBJ2-7; no firm D call. Germline CDR1 and CDR2: MNHEY and SVGAGI. The CDR3 extends over 14 amino acids. V gave up 8 bases and J gave up 2 bases, with 16 bases separating them. The CDR3 here is CASALAMGTYEQYF. The CDR3 coding sequence is TGTGCCAGCGCCCTTGCCATGGGGACCTACGAGCAGTACTTC.

The rearrangement joins TRBV7-9 to TRBJ2-7, with D uncertain. CDR1 SEHNR and CDR2 FQNEAQ come from the germline V gene (reference sequence). The CDR3 has 14 amino acids. The ends were cut back, 0 bases at V and 5 bases at J, with 11 bases in the middle. In DNA, the CDR3 is TGTGCCAGCAGCTTAGCAGGTTCAGCCCACGAGCAGTACTTC. Translation gives CASSLAGSAHEQYF.

This clone was detected only a few times. V and J are TRBV18 and TRBJ1-5, with D uncertain. CDR1 and CDR2 (germline): KGHSH, LQKENI. With 6 bases removed from V and 6 bases from J, the gap between germline ends came to 18 bases. This CDR3 comprises 15 residues. The CDR3 is CASSQDLEQSQPQHF. The CDR3 region has the DNA TGTGCCAGCTCGCAAGACTTAGAACAAAGTCAGCCCCAGCATTTT.

The gene calls are TRBV7-3 and TRBJ1-2; D gene unclear. Germline V gene lookup returns CDR1 SGHTA and CDR2 FQGTGA. The CDR3 is 15 residues long. Between the trimmed V and J ends, which lost 0 bases and 2 bases, there was a span of 10 bases. Here the CDR3 DNA reads TGTGCCAGCAGCTTAACGGTGACGGGCAACTATGGCTACACCTTC. Protein: CASSLTVTGNYGYTF.

This clone was seen a handful of times. The chain uses TRBV27 and TRBJ2-4, with 7 positions matching TRBD1. Germline CDR1 MNHEY, CDR2 SMNVEV (reference sequence). The length of the CDR3 is 18 residues. The trim removed 4 bases at V and 0 bases at J, leaving 12 bases unmatched. The CDR3 loop is CASSSLTGTKLAKNIQYF. The CDR3 coding sequence is TGTGCCAGCAGTTCCTTGACAGGGACGAAGCTAGCCAAAAACATTCAGTACTTC.

The chain employs TRBV10-2 and TRBJ1-5; TRBD1 matches at 10 bases. CDR1 and CDR2 from the germline V gene are WSHSY and SAAADI. J lost 9 bases, V lost 4 bases, and 3 bases had no gene match. The CDR3 has 13 amino acids. The CDR3 coding sequence is TGCGCCAGCAGTGGGGGACAGGGGACGCCCCAGCATTTT. It codes for CASSGGQGTPQHF.

This clone was detected a few times. This sequence joins TRBV29-1 and TRBJ1-2; 7 bases fit TRBD1. Germline CDR1 is SQVTM and CDR2 is ANQGSEA. This CDR3 is 12 amino acids long. The J segment lost 6 bases and the V segment lost 6 bases, leaving 7 bases of the junction unmatched. CDR3 in DNA: TGCAGCGTCGGACCTGACAGGGATGGCTACACCTTC. Its translation: CSVGPDRDGYTF.

The V and J genes are TRBV5-4 and TRBJ2-2, with D maybe TRBD1 (5 bases). Trimming pared 3 bases from V and 1 base from J, leaving 10 bases between. The CDR3 has 15 amino acids. Germline V gene sequence: CDR1 SGHNT, CDR2 YYREEE (reference sequence). The CDR3, as DNA: TGTGCCAGCAGCTGGGGTAGGGGGAACACCGGGGAGCTGTTTTTT. This gives the protein CASSWGRGNTGELFF.

CDR3: CSVGWDRDVYEQYF. As DNA, the CDR3 is TGCAGCGTTGGGTGGGACAGGGATGTATACGAGCAGTACTTC. The chain employs TRBV29-1 and TRBJ2-7; 9 bases fit TRBD1. Germline V CDR1 and CDR2: SQVTM, ANQGSEA. This CDR3 is 14 amino acids long. The V and J ends lost 4 bases and 4 bases, in that order; junction bases with no gene match: 8.

The gene calls are TRBV2 and TRBJ2-7, with D possibly TRBD1 on 6 matching bases. This CDR3 spans 14 amino acids. The germline CDR1 and CDR2 sequences are SNHLY and FYNNEI. V was cut by 1 base and J by 5 bases, with 12 bases left in between. The CDR3 nucleotides are TGTGCCAGCAGTGAAGACAGGGCGCTCGACGAGCAGTACTTC. Translated, it gives CASSEDRALDEQYF.

J is TRBJ1-2 and V is TRBV4-1, with D possibly TRBD1 on 5 matching bases. Germline lookup yields CDR1 MGHRA and CDR2 YSYEKL. CDR3 length: 15 residues. Trimming took 0 bases from V and 8 from J, leaving 16 bases between them. CDR3 sequence (DNA): TGCGCCAGCAGCCAAGATGGGGCAGCCCGAGGGGGCTACACCTTC. It translates to CASSQDGAARGGYTF.

This sequence joins TRBV7-8 and TRBJ2-1, with 15 bases lining up with TRBD2. Unmatched junction bases numbered 8, after V lost 2 bases and J lost 6 bases. The CDR3 is 18 residues long. Germline assignment: CDR1 SGHVS and CDR2 FQNEAQ. DNA of the CDR3: TGTGCCAGCAGCTTATCCCGGACTAGCGGGAGGGGTAGCAATGAGCAGTTCTTC. This gives the protein CASSLSRTSGRGSNEQFF.

This rearrangement joins TRBV2 to TRBJ1-5; a possible D gene is TRBD1 (6 bases). Germline V gene data show CDR1 as SNHLY and CDR2 as FYNNEI. The CDR3 is 17 amino acids. The germline V and J ends were trimmed by 2 bases and 1 base, with 15 bases remaining between them. The CDR3, as DNA: TGTGCCAGCAGTGAAAGTCGGGGGACACCGAGCAATCAGCCCCAGCATTTT. Its protein product is CASSESRGTPSNQPQHF.

The rearrangement links TRBV11-1 to TRBJ2-1; 7 nucleotides agree with TRBD2. The trim removed 5 bases at V and 3 bases at J, leaving 7 bases unmatched. The CDR3 sequence is 15 residues long. Germline V lookup: CDR1 SGHAT, CDR2 FQDESV (reference sequence). CDR3 DNA: TGTGCCAGCAGCCCCTGGACTAGGGACTACAATGAGCAGTTCTTC. Its protein is CASSPWTRDYNEQFF.